This record concerns one TCR beta chain sequence. The antigen is unknown. Germline V lookup: CDR1 MNHEY, CDR2 SMNVEV (reference sequence). Trimming took 2 bases from V and 1 from J, leaving 11 bases between them. The length of the CDR3 is 15 residues. Sequencing of each sample assayed some 9.4 x 10^4 TCR templates. The protocol was immunoSEQ multiplex PCR, while the TCRdb copy is restricted to in-frame clones and leaves out a portion. The sample records some 100,000 clones, 94% being singletons. These data originate in a study of siplizumab effects on memory and regulatory T cells. Whole-study results and caveats: Unstimulated subset assignment was obtained for only a minor fraction of alloreactive clones.

The receptor comes from a human donor in good health. The chain is built from TRBV27 and TRBJ1-1; D perhaps matches TRBD1 (6 bases). The specimen sequenced was Tregs sorted from blood. CDR3 nucleotides: TGTGCCAGCAGTTTACCGAAGGGGGGGAACACTGAAGCTTTCTTT. It is translated as CASSLPKGGNTEAFF.